Shown below are 15 T cell receptor beta chains from a single sample sequenced in a study of CD8 T cells in ankylosing spondylitis. Findings of the study overall: Blood from ankylosing spondylitis patients appeared to carry a characteristic roughly eight-variant TCR beta motif.

What these receptors recognize is not known. TCRdb ran MiXCR on the 5' RACE reads and lists one entry per CDR3 protein. The table records 130,000 or so distinct CDR3 sequences, over 15% of them present only once. The sequenced sample was blood, either unsorted or a sorted T cell fraction (not recorded which). The receptors stem from a male donor with ankylosing spondylitis.

V usage is TRBV5-1 and J usage is TRBJ2-7, with D perhaps being TRBD1 or TRBD2 (5 bases each). This CDR3 has 15 residues. The V end was cut by 4 bases, the J end by 6 bases, with 20 bases between. Per the germline V gene, CDR1 is SGHRS and CDR2 is YFSETQ. The CDR3 is CASSTSSGPGAEQYF. As DNA, the CDR3 is TGCGCCAGCAGCACATCATCGGGACCTGGAGCCGAGCAGTACTTC.

V is TRBV7-6 and J is TRBJ1-4, with 7 bases lining up with TRBD1. After removal of 5 bases from V and 0 bases from J, the junction contained 6 bases not matched to a gene. The CDR3 loop spans 16 amino acids. Germline V gene lookup returns CDR1 SGHVS and CDR2 FNYEAQ. The CDR3 reads CASSLRGTATNEKLFF. The CDR3 DNA reads TGTGCCAGCAGCCTACGCGGGACAGCAACTAATGAAAAACTGTTTTTT. The full variable domain, with the rest looked up from reference TRBV7-6 and TRBJ1-4, is GAGVSQSPRYKVTKRGQDVALRCDPISGHVSLYWYRQALGQGPEFLTYFNYEAQQDKSGLPNDRFSAERPEGSISTLTIQRTEQRDSAMYRCASSLRGTATNEKLFFGSGTQLSVL.

V gene TRBV7-2 combines with J gene TRBJ2-7; D is perhaps TRBD2 (5 bases). There are 17 residues in the CDR3. The germline V gene encodes CDR1 SGHTA and CDR2 FQGNSA. Trimming removed 5 bases from V and 0 bases from J, with 20 bases in between. Here the CDR3 reads CASSRIPSEVSSYEQYF. The CDR3 region has the DNA TGTGCCAGCAGCCGTATCCCCTCGGAGGTAAGCTCCTACGAGCAGTACTTC.

This clonotype occurred many times. The V gene is TRBV28, the J gene TRBJ2-1; D unclear. Per the germline V gene, CDR1 is MDHEN and CDR2 is SYDVKM. The CDR3 loop spans 11 amino acids. The germline V and J ends were trimmed by 7 bases and 8 bases, with 9 bases remaining between them. The CDR3 coding sequence is TGTGCCAGCACACGCGAATATGAGCAGTTCTTC. The encoded protein is CASTREYEQFF. The full variable domain, rest sourced from reference TRBV28 and TRBJ2-1, is DVKVTQSSRYLVKRTGEKVFLECVQDMDHENMFWYRQDPGLGLRLIYFSYDVKMKEKGDIPEGYSVSREKKERFSLILESASTNQTSMYLCASTREYEQFFGPGTRLTVL.

The chain recombines TRBV2 with TRBJ2-7; no definite D call. This CDR3 contains 12 residues. The germline CDR1 and CDR2 sequences are SNHLY and FYNNEI. Trimming removed 5 bases from V and 4 bases from J, with 9 bases in between. The CDR3 region is CASSWMEYEQYF. CDR3 DNA sequence: TGTGCCAGCAGTTGGATGGAGTACGAGCAGTACTTC.

This chain links TRBV12-3 or TRBV12-4 with TRBJ1-1, with D possibly being TRBD1 (6 bases). This CDR3 region has 12 residues. V dropped 6 bases and J dropped 7 bases, with 12 bases sitting between them. CDR3 bases: TGTGCCAGCAGCTGGACAGCTTTTGAAGCTTTCTTT. It translates to CASSWTAFEAFF.

The chain links TRBV15 to TRBJ1-4; D is unresolved. Germline assignment: CDR1 LNHNV and CDR2 YYDKDF (reference sequence). The CDR3 sequence is 16 residues long. Trimming stripped 1 base from V and 0 bases from J, with 9 bases between. As DNA, the CDR3 is TGTGCCACCAGCAGAGTGGGAGGGACAACTAATGAAAAACTGTTTTTT. Translated: CATSRVGGTTNEKLFF.

Of note for this clonotype: A read error is possible here, since a much larger clone lies one base away. CDR3: CASSSPAGRPRELFF. The CDR3 coding sequence is TGCGCCAGCAGCAGCCCGGCCGGGAGGCCCCGGGAGCTGTTTTTT. V gene TRBV5-1 combines with J gene TRBJ2-2; TRBD2 matches at 7 bases. The V and J ends lost 4 bases and 9 bases, in that order; junction bases with no gene match: 12. Per germline, CDR1 SGHRS and CDR2 YFSETQ. The length of the CDR3 is 15 residues.

This clonotype was seen a handful of times. The rearrangement uses TRBV7-9 and TRBJ2-5; D assignment may be TRBD1 or TRBD2 (5 bases each). The CDR3 extends over 16 amino acids. Trimming left V 4 bases short and J 1 base short, with 16 bases between. Looked up from germline, CDR1 is SEHNR and CDR2 is FQNEAQ (reference sequence). The chain's CDR3 is CASSSPSGPIQETQYF. The CDR3 coding sequence is TGTGCCAGCAGCTCCCCGTCGGGACCGATCCAAGAGACCCAGTACTTC.

V gene TRBV7-3 combines with J gene TRBJ2-3, with D perhaps matching TRBD1 or TRBD2 (5 bases each). The germline V gene has CDR1 SGHTA and CDR2 FQGTGA. The CDR3 is made up of 17 amino acids. With 5 bases removed from V and 1 base from J, the gap between germline ends came to 19 bases. The CDR3 nucleotides are TGTGCCAGCAGCCCGATCCTGGGGGATGAGGGCACAGATACGCAGTATTTT. This sequence encodes CASSPILGDEGTDTQYF. The full variable domain, with the rest looked up from reference TRBV7-3 and TRBJ2-3, is GAGVSQTPSNKVTEKGKYVELRCDPISGHTALYWYRQSLGQGPEFLIYFQGTGAADDSGLPNDRFFAVRPEGSVSTLKIQRTERGDSAVYLCASSPILGDEGTDTQYFGPGTRLTVL.

The V and J genes are TRBV6-2 or TRBV6-3 and TRBJ2-5; TRBD1 matches at 9 bases. This CDR3 has 16 amino acids. CDR1 and CDR2 (germline): MNHEY, SVGEGT. J lost 0 bases, V lost 2 bases, and 4 bases had no gene match. The CDR3 coding sequence is TGTGCCAGCAGTTACGACGGGACAGGGTACCAAGAGACCCAGTACTTC. It yields the protein CASSYDGTGYQETQYF.

The chain recombines TRBV2 with TRBJ2-7; 7 positions match TRBD2. Germline V gene sequence: CDR1 SNHLY, CDR2 FYNNEI. The V segment lost 6 bases and the J segment 2 bases; nucleotides outside the gene matches: 10. The CDR3 loop spans 15 amino acids. Here the CDR3 reads CASRLAEGRAYEQYF. The DNA for the CDR3 is TGTGCCAGCAGACTCGCTGAGGGGAGGGCCTACGAGCAGTACTTC.

This clonotype appeared many times. The chain couples TRBV19 to TRBJ1-1, with a possible D match to TRBD1 (5 bases). The CDR3 is made up of 14 amino acids. Germline CDR1 is LNHDA and CDR2 is SQIVND (reference sequence). Trimming took 4 bases from V and 3 from J, leaving 12 bases between them. This chain's CDR3 is CASSSRVSDTEAFF. CDR3 in DNA: TGTGCCAGTAGTAGCAGGGTGTCTGACACTGAAGCTTTCTTT.

This chain joins TRBV9 and TRBJ2-1; the D gene could be TRBD1 or TRBD2 (6 bases each). V lost 4 bases and J 3 bases, leaving 17 bases between the germline ends. Germline V gives CDR1 SGDLS, CDR2 YYNGEE. This CDR3 spans 16 amino acids. CDR3 sequence reads: CASSPYSGAGYNEQFF. The CDR3, as DNA: TGTGCCAGCAGCCCGTACTCGGGGGCGGGCTACAATGAGCAGTTCTTC.

The V call is TRBV7-9, the J call TRBJ2-6, with D perhaps matching TRBD1 (5 bases). The V end lost 3 bases, the J end lost 3 bases, and 9 bases lay between the germline ends. Germline values: CDR1 SEHNR, CDR2 FQNEAQ (reference sequence). The CDR3 covers 15 residues. CDR3: CASSFEGVGANVLTF. The CDR3 DNA follows: TGTGCCAGCAGCTTTGAAGGGGTTGGGGCCAACGTCCTGACTTTC.